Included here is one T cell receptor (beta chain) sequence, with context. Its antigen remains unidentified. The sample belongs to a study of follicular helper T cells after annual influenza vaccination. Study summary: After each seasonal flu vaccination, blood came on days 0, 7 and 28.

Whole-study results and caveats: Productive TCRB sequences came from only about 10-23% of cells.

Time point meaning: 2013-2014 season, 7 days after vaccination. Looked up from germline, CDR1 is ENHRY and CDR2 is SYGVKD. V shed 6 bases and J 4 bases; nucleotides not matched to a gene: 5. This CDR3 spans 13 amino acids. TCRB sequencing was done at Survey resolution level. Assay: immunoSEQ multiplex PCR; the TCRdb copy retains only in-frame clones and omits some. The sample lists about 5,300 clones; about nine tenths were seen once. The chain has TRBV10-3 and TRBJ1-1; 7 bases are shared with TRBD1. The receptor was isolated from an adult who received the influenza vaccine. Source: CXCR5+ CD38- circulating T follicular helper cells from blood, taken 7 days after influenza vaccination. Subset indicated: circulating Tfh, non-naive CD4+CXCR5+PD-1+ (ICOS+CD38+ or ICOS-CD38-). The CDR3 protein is CAISKDRSTEAFF. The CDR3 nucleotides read TGTGCCATCAGCAAGGACAGGAGCACTGAAGCTTTCTTT.